This record concerns one TCR beta chain sequence. What this receptor recognizes is not known. No base-level quality is on record; no much larger clone is a single base apart. The data are from a study of blood T cell repertoires in COVID-19 (TCRdb year 2020). With regard to the full study: Samples covering the acute and convalescent phases of COVID-19 were provided by collaborators in the United States, Italy and Spain. Samples were obtained from the ongoing ImmuneRACE study (first 160 participants) and from roughly 1,300 subjects provided by 6 global collaborators. A de-identified subject ID, COVID-19 status, age in years and sex were almost always included in the sample metadata. The repertoires were made available in a free public database intended to serve as a resource for research on the immune response to SARS-CoV-2. Where available, HLA class I and class II types were obtained from metadata supplied by the sample provider rather than from assay-based typing. The prospective study material was composed of cDNA or gDNA derived from T cells, B-cell-depleted T cells, or PBMCs. The dataset comprised deeply sampled blood TCRbeta repertoires from subjects exposed to, actively infected with, or recovered from COVID-19.

The immunoSEQ Assay, a bias-controlled multiplex PCR, was used to amplify TCRbeta CDR3 regions from genomic DNA. Regarding the original processing steps: Within the assay, amplification of reference gene primers was used to estimate how many nucleated cells each sample contained. To quantify the absolute abundance of each unique TCRbeta CDR3 rearrangement, sequence reads were collapsed and filtered. Productive Simpson clonality was computed per sample as the square root of Simpson's diversity index over productive rearrangements. TCRdb holds this immuneACCESS table with in-frame rearrangements only. Some clones are missing; in checked studies, unresolved V genes explain under half, and the rest has no known cause. D and trimming come from the DNA, and the V and J calls and clone size come from that table. In all, the sample holds 140,000 to 150,000 clones, and 84% of those were seen once. The ten largest clones represent about 5.8% of the sample.

Participants in the prospective study were enrolled through a virtual design, were aged roughly 18 to 100 years, and lived in approximately 24 United States geographic areas. In the prospective study, cohorts were assigned on the basis of participant-reported clinical history obtained from a screening survey and a study questionnaire. Exposed participants had been in contact with someone with a PCR-confirmed or clinician-diagnosed COVID-19 case within 2 weeks of study entry. Mobile phlebotomists in the prospective study collected whole blood, serum and a nasopharyngeal or oropharyngeal swab from every participant. Prospective study participants could optionally give additional blood draws and questionnaires over an approximately two-month period. Prospective study blood samples were shipped either frozen or at room temperature before DNA extraction. General conclusions and limits of the study: The amount of clinical and demographic metadata varied by source and participant and was provided uncurated.

Sequencing was carried out using PBMCs or T cells enriched from blood (not recorded which). The receptor comes from a woman in her fifties or sixties who had been exposed to COVID-19.

The CDR3 is CASGFRRDQPQHF. In nucleotides, the sequence is TGTGCTAGTGGTTTTAGGAGAGATCAGCCCCAGCATTTT. This sequence uses TRBV12-5 and TRBJ1-5, with the identity of the D gene unclear. There are 13 amino acids in the CDR3, from cysteine to phenylalanine inclusive. This entry keeps only the CDR3 DNA: 39 bases, framed from base 1. V is pared back by 3 bases and J by 5 bases, with 8 bases lying between the germline termini. Based on the germline V gene, the CDR1 and CDR2 sequences are LGHNT and FRNRAP.